This T cell receptor (beta chain) stems from a study of blood T cell repertoires in COVID-19. Study information: Italy, Spain and the United States were the sources of the convalescent and acute COVID-19 samples. The analysed material was cDNA or gDNA that came from T cells, B-cell-depleted T cells, or PBMCs.

Study processing details: Amplified reference gene primers provided the basis for estimating nucleated cell counts. The protocol was immunoSEQ multiplex PCR, while the TCRdb copy is restricted to in-frame clones and leaves out a portion. D and trimming come from the DNA, and the V and J calls and clone size come from that table. The profile shows about 470,000 clones, 87% of them singletons. V dropped 1 base and J dropped 7; count of bases not matched to a gene: 5. The CDR3 is 15 amino acids. Germline lookup yields CDR1 SGHDT and CDR2 YYEEEE. The receptor was derived from a woman younger than 30 who had recovered from COVID-19. Sequenced sample: PBMCs or T cells enriched from blood (not recorded which). This sequence joins TRBV5-6 and TRBJ1-4; 9 bases align to TRBD1. This CDR3 reads CASSLPGTGIEKLFF. DNA for the CDR3: TGTGCCAGCAGCTTGCCCGGGACAGGGATTGAAAAACTGTTTTTT.